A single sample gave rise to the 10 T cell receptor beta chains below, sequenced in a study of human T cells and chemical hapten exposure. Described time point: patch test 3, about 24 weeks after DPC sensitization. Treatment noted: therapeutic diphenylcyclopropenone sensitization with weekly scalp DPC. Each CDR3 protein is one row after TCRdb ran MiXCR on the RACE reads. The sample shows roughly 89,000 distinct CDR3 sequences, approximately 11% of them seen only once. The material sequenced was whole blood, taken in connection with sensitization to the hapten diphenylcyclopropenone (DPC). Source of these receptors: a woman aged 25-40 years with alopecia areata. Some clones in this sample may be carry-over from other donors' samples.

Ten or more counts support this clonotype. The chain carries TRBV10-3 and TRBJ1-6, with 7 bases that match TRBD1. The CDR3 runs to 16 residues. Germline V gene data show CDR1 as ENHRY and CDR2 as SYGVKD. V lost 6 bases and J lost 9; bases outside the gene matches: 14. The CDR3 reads CAISNHPGQKSSPLHF. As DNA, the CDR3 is TGTGCCATCAGCAATCATCCGGGACAGAAGAGTTCACCCCTCCACTTT.

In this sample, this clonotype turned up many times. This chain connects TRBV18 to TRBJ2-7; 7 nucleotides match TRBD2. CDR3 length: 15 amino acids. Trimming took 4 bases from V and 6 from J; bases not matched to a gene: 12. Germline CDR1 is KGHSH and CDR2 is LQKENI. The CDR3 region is CASSLAGLGFLEQYV. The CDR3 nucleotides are TGTGCCAGCTCACTCGCCGGACTAGGCTTCCTCGAGCAGTACGTC.

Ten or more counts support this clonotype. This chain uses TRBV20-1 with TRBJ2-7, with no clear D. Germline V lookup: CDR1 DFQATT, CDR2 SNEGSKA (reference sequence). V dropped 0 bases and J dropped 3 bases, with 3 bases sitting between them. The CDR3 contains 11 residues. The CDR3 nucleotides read TGCAGTGCTAGAGATAACTACGAGCAGTACGTC. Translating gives CSARDNYEQYV.

CDR3: CASSLDWPRSPLHF. The DNA of the CDR3 is TGTGCCAGCAGCTTGGATTGGCCCCGCTCACCCCTCCACTTT. V gene TRBV5-5 combines with J gene TRBJ1-6; unclear D gene. This CDR3 has 14 residues. The germline V gene has CDR1 SGHKS and CDR2 YYEKEE (reference sequence). V was clipped by 0 bases and J by 10 bases, with 11 bases between them. The full variable domain, with the rest looked up from reference TRBV5-5 and TRBJ1-6, is DAGVTQSPTHLIKTRGQQVTLRCSPISGHKSVSWYQQVLGQGPQFIFQYYEKEERGRGNFPDRFSARQFPNYSSELNVNALLLGDSALYLCASSLDWPRSPLHFGNGTRLTVT.

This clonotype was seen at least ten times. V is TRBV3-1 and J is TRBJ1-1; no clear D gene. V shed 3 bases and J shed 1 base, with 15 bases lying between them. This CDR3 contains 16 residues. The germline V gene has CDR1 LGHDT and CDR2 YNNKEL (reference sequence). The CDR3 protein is CASSHRYTGSNTEAFF. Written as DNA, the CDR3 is TGTGCCAGCAGCCACAGGTACACGGGCTCGAACACTGAAGCTTTCTTT.

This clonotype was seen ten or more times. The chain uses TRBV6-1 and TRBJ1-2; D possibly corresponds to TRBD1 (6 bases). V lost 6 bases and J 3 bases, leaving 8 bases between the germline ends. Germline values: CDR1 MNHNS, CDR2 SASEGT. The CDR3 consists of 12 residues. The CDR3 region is CASRQGDYGYTF. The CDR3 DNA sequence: TGTGCCAGCAGACAGGGTGACTATGGCTACACCTTC.

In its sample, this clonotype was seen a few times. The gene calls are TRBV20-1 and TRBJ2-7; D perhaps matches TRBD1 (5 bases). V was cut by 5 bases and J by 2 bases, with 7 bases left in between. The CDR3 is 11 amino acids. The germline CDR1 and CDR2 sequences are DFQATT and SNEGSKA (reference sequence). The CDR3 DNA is TGCAGTGCTGGACAAACCTACGAGCAGTACTTC. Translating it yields CSAGQTYEQYF.

CDR3 nucleotide sequence: TGTGCCAGCAGCTCGGACTCCTGCGAGCAGTACGTC. It codes for CASSSDSCEQYV. The J gene is TRBJ2-7, the V gene TRBV7-9; the D gene is possibly TRBD2 (5 bases). The CDR3 consists of 12 residues. CDR1 and CDR2 (germline): SEHNR, FQNEAQ (reference sequence).

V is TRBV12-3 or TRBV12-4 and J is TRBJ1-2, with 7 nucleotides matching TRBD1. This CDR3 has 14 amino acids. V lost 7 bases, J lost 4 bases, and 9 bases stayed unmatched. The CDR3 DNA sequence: TGTGCCAGCAATCGAAACCGGGACAGCTATGGCTACACCTTC. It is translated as CASNRNRDSYGYTF.

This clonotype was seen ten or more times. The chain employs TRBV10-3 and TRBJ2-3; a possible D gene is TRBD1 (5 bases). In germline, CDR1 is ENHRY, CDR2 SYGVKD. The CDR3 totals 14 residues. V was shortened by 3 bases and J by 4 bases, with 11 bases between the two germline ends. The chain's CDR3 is CAISEGDAADTQYF. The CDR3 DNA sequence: TGTGCCATCAGTGAAGGGGATGCGGCAGATACGCAGTATTTT.